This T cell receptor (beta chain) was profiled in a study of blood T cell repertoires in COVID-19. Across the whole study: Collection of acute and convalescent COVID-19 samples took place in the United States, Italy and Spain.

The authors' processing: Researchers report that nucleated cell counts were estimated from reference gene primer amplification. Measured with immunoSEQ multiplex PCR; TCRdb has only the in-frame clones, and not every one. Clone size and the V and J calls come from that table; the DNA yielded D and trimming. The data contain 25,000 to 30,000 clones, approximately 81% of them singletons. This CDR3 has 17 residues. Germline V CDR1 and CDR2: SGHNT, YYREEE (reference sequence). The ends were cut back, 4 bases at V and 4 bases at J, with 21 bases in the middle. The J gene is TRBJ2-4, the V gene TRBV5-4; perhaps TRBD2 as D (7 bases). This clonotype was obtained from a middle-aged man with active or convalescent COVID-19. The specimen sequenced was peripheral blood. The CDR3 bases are TGTGCCAGCAGCCCGGGGGGCCAAACCCCCTTAAAAAACATTCAGTACTTC. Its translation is CASSPGGQTPLKNIQYF.